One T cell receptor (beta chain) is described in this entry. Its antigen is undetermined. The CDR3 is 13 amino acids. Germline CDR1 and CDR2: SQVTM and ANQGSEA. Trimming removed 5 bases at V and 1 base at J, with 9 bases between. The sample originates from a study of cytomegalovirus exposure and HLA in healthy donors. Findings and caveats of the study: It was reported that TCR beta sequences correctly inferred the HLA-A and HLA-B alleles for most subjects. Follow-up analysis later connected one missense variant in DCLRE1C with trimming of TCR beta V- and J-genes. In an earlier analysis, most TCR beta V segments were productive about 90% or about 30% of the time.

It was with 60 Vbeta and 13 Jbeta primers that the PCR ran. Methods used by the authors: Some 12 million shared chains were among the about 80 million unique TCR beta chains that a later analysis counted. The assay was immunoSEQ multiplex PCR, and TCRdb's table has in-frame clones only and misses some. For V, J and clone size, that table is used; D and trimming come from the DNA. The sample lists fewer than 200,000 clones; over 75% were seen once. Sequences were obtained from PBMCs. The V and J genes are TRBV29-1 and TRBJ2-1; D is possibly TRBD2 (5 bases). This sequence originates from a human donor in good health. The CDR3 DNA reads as TGCAGCGTTACAACTAGTTCCTACAATGAGCAGTTCTTC. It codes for CSVTTSSYNEQFF.